These 27 T cell receptor beta chains share one sample of origin, sequenced in a study of T-cell memory formation after mild COVID-19. TCRdb ran MiXCR on the 5' RACE reads and lists one entry per CDR3 protein. The sample has around 530,000 distinct CDR3 sequences, approximately 21% seen once. Sequenced: PBMCs or a T cell subset sorted from them (not recorded which). The receptors were gathered from an adult woman who had mild COVID-19 (a few samples of this study predate the infection). Cell type and time point are not known.

The V call is TRBV2, the J call TRBJ2-3; D may be TRBD2 (6 bases). The CDR3 contains 15 residues. V shed 6 bases and J shed 6 bases, with 19 bases lying between them. CDR1 SNHLY and CDR2 FYNNEI come from the germline V gene. CDR3 protein: CASSAFSGGSDTQYF. CDR3 nucleotide sequence: TGTGCCAGCAGCGCCTTTAGTGGGGGGAGTGATACGCAGTATTTT.

In its sample, this clonotype was seen a few times. V gene TRBV19 combines with J gene TRBJ1-2, with no clear D. Trimming pared 1 base from V and 0 bases from J, leaving 6 bases between. This CDR3 is built from 14 residues. Germline assignment: CDR1 LNHDA and CDR2 SQIVND (reference sequence). CDR3 coding DNA: TGTGCCAGTAGTATAGGGCCAGCTAACTATGGCTACACCTTC. This encodes CASSIGPANYGYTF.

Only a few counts were recorded for this clonotype. The J gene is TRBJ1-4, the V gene TRBV7-9; 9 bases are a match to TRBD1. The CDR3 spans 15 residues. The junction had 3 bases not matched to a gene; V was cut back by 1 base and J by 6 bases. The V gene's germline CDR1 is SEHNR and CDR2 FQNEAQ (reference sequence). This chain's CDR3 is CASSLVGQGYEKLFF. The CDR3 DNA reads TGTGCCAGCAGCTTAGTGGGACAGGGCTATGAAAAACTGTTTTTT. Combining the CDR3 with reference TRBV7-9 and TRBJ1-4 gives the whole variable domain DTGVSQNPRHKITKRGQNVTFRCDPISEHNRLYWYRQTLGQGPEFLTYFQNEAQLEKSRLLSDRFSAERPKGSFSTLEIQRTEQGDSAMYLCASSLVGQGYEKLFFGSGTQLSVL.

V and J are TRBV7-2 and TRBJ1-6; no clear D gene. Germline values: CDR1 SGHTA, CDR2 FQGNSA. V was trimmed by 2 bases and J by 7 bases, leaving 12 bases between them. The CDR3 spans 15 residues. Here the CDR3 DNA reads TGTGCCAGCAGCTTATATGAGGGCAGCAATTCACCCCTCCACTTT. Encoded protein: CASSLYEGSNSPLHF.

V is TRBV4-1 and J is TRBJ1-2; 12 bases agree with TRBD1. The CDR3 sequence is 15 residues long. CDR1 and CDR2 (germline): MGHRA, YSYEKL. Losses at the gene ends were 3 bases for V and 2 bases for J; bases not matched to a gene: 1. The CDR3 here is CASSQGTGGNYGYTF. CDR3 sequence (DNA): TGCGCCAGCAGCCAGGGGACAGGGGGCAACTATGGCTACACCTTC.

This clonotype was recorded many times. The J gene is TRBJ1-2, the V gene TRBV7-9; unclear D gene. Germline V gene data show CDR1 as SEHNR and CDR2 as FQNEAQ (reference sequence). The CDR3 has 12 residues. Trimming pared 2 bases from V and 8 bases from J, leaving 9 bases between. CDR3 DNA: TGTGCCAGCAGCTTATCCGGGAGCGGCTACACCTTC. This encodes CASSLSGSGYTF.

This clonotype was counted many times. The V call is TRBV18, the J call TRBJ1-4; 8 nucleotides agree with TRBD1. V lost 3 bases to trimming and J lost 8 bases; unmatched junction nucleotides: 8. The germline V gene encodes CDR1 KGHSH and CDR2 LQKENI. The CDR3 is 15 residues long. The CDR3 region has the DNA TGTGCCAGCTCACCTACCGGGACAGGACGAGAAAAACTGTTTTTT. It is translated as CASSPTGTGREKLFF.

At least ten counts were recorded for this clonotype. The J gene is TRBJ2-5, the V gene TRBV20-1; 10 positions match TRBD2. This CDR3 is built from 16 residues. V dropped 2 bases and J dropped 4; count of bases not matched to a gene: 10. Germline lookup yields CDR1 DFQATT and CDR2 SNEGSKA (reference sequence). The CDR3 DNA is TGCAGTGCTAGAAACCTAGCGGGAGTTCGTCTAGAGACCCAGTACTTC. Its protein product is CSARNLAGVRLETQYF.

The chain has TRBV5-1 and TRBJ2-1, with TRBD2 matching 8 bases. The CDR3 has 15 residues. CDR1 SGHRS and CDR2 YFSETQ come from the germline V gene. The trim removed 2 bases at V and 7 bases at J, leaving 8 bases unmatched. The CDR3 loop reads CASSFVAGLENEQFF. The CDR3 nucleotides are TGCGCCAGCAGCTTCGTAGCGGGATTGGAAAATGAGCAGTTCTTC.

This clonotype has just a few counts. This rearrangement joins TRBV9 to TRBJ2-5; no definite D call. The CDR3 extends over 14 amino acids. CDR1 is SGDLS, CDR2 YYNGEE, per germline. V lost 3 bases, J lost 4 bases, and 13 bases lay in between. Here the CDR3 DNA reads TGTGCCAGCAGCGCCTCGCCCCGAGGAGAGACCCAGTACTTC. Its translation: CASSASPRGETQYF.

This chain uses TRBV5-1 with TRBJ2-3; possibly TRBD1 for D (5 bases). Trimming took off 2 bases at V and 2 bases at J, with 9 bases between the two ends. The CDR3 has 14 amino acids. Germline assignment: CDR1 SGHRS and CDR2 YFSETQ. The CDR3 here is CASSFDRDTDTQYF. For the CDR3, the DNA is TGCGCCAGCAGCTTCGACAGAGACACAGATACGCAGTATTTT.

This clonotype showed up just a few times. J is TRBJ2-2 and V is TRBV9; D perhaps matches TRBD2 (5 bases). The V end lost 4 bases, the J end lost 7 bases, and 23 bases lay between the germline ends. Per germline, CDR1 SGDLS and CDR2 YYNGEE. This CDR3 has 17 residues. The CDR3 DNA reads as TGTGCCAGCAGCCCTACAGCGGTAATGGCCCCCGACGGGGAGCTGTTTTTT. This codes for CASSPTAVMAPDGELFF. Full variable domain (remainder filled in from reference TRBV9 and TRBJ2-2): DSGVTQTPKHLITATGQRVTLRCSPRSGDLSVYWYQQSLDQGLQFLIQYYNGEERAKGNILERFSAQQFPDLHSELNLSSLELGDSALYFCASSPTAVMAPDGELFFGEGSRLTVL.

This clonotype occurred a few times. The chain carries TRBV20-1 and TRBJ2-7; TRBD2 might be the D (7 bases). This CDR3 comprises 15 residues. V was trimmed by 1 base and J by 2 bases, leaving 15 bases between them. Germline V CDR1 and CDR2: DFQATT, SNEGSKA (reference sequence). CDR3 loop: CSARVGGGGAYEQYF. In DNA form, the CDR3 reads TGCAGTGCTAGAGTCGGGGGAGGGGGAGCCTACGAGCAGTACTTC.

In this sample, this clonotype turned up many times. This chain joins TRBV5-1 and TRBJ2-7; 9 bases are shared with TRBD2. Germline V gene data show CDR1 as SGHRS and CDR2 as YFSETQ. The CDR3 totals 14 residues. The J segment lost 3 bases and the V segment lost 1 base, leaving 2 bases of the junction unmatched. CDR3 DNA sequence: TGCGCCAGCAGCTTGTCTAGCGGGATCTACGAGCAGTACTTC. This encodes CASSLSSGIYEQYF.

This CDR3 is CASSTGGSYYNEQFF. The CDR3 DNA follows: TGTGCCAGCAGCACTGGCGGGAGTTACTACAATGAGCAGTTCTTC. The J gene is TRBJ2-1, the V gene TRBV21-1. TRBV21-1 is recorded as a pseudogene. This CDR3 spans 15 amino acids.

The J gene is TRBJ1-6, the V gene TRBV23-1; 8 bases map to TRBD1. TRBV23-1 is an open reading frame whose function is uncertain. The V segment lost 2 bases and the J segment 10 bases; nucleotides outside the gene matches: 10. The CDR3 length is 16 residues. CDR3 region: CASSQATDRDRSPLHF. In nucleotides, the CDR3 is TGCGCCAGCAGTCAAGCAACGGACAGGGATCGATCACCCCTCCACTTT.

The V and J genes are TRBV7-9 and TRBJ1-5, with 7 nucleotides matching TRBD1. J was trimmed by 0 bases and V by 7 bases; bases with no gene match: 0. Germline CDR1 is SEHNR and CDR2 is FQNEAQ (reference sequence). This CDR3 has 13 residues. The CDR3 nucleotides are TGTGCCAGCAACAGGGGTAGCAATCAGCCCCAGCATTTT. Residues: CASNRGSNQPQHF.

This clonotype was picked up a small number of times. The rearrangement links TRBV12-3 or TRBV12-4 to TRBJ2-3, with D maybe TRBD2 (6 bases). The CDR3 totals 18 residues. Trimming removed 5 bases at V and 0 bases at J, with 21 bases between. CDR3 region: CASSKKGGEWRSTDTQYF. The CDR3 DNA is TGTGCCAGCAGTAAGAAGGGCGGGGAGTGGAGAAGCACAGATACGCAGTATTTT.

This clonotype appeared many times. The CDR3 DNA reads TGCGCCAGCGCCCGCGAAATAGGTTCCGGGGCCAACGTCCTGACTTTC. Translated, it gives CASAREIGSGANVLTF. The rearrangement uses TRBV5-1 and TRBJ2-6; D unclear. The V and J ends lost 7 bases and 4 bases respectively, with 18 bases between them. This CDR3 has 16 residues. From germline, CDR1 is SGHRS and CDR2 YFSETQ.

This clonotype has just one count. V and J are TRBV20-1 and TRBJ1-5, with D maybe TRBD1 (6 bases). V lost 3 bases and J 1 base, leaving 22 bases between the germline ends. The germline CDR1 and CDR2 sequences are DFQATT and SNEGSKA (reference sequence). The CDR3 runs 18 residues. The DNA for the CDR3 is TGCAGTGCTAGCACACTCGTGGGGGGGGGCGCAAGCAATCAGCCCCAGCATTTT. Amino acid sequence: CSASTLVGGGASNQPQHF.

This sequence joins TRBV30 and TRBJ1-2; the match to TRBD1 covers 7 bases. The CDR3 has 14 amino acids. CDR1 GTSNPN and CDR2 SVGIG come from the germline V gene (reference sequence). J lost 8 bases, V lost 5 bases, and 14 bases had no gene match. The chain's CDR3 is CAWGRGTDRWGYTF. CDR3 bases: TGTGCCTGGGGGAGGGGGACAGACCGGTGGGGCTACACCTTC.

This clonotype was found a few times. V gene TRBV12-3 or TRBV12-4 combines with J gene TRBJ1-2, with TRBD1 identical over 9 bases. V was clipped by 6 bases and J by 5 bases; unmatched bases: 7. The CDR3 has 14 residues. This CDR3 reads CASRGSGQGYGYTF. The DNA for the CDR3 is TGTGCCAGCAGGGGTTCCGGACAGGGGTATGGCTACACCTTC.

This clonotype was picked up a small number of times. The chain uses TRBV7-6 and TRBJ2-5, with D possibly being TRBD1 (6 bases). There are 14 residues in the CDR3. Per the germline V gene, CDR1 is SGHVS and CDR2 is FNYEAQ. V was pared by 3 bases and J by 5 bases, with 13 bases between. CDR3 sequence reads: CASSFRQASETQYF. The CDR3 coding sequence is TGTGCCAGCAGCTTCAGACAGGCCAGCGAGACCCAGTACTTC.

This chain connects TRBV4-3 to TRBJ1-4, with D hard to call. The V and J ends lost 4 bases and 7 bases respectively, with 4 bases between them. This CDR3 is 11 amino acids long. Germline V CDR1 and CDR2: LGHNA, YSLEER. CDR3 sequence reads: CASSLSEKLFF. CDR3 nucleotides: TGCGCCAGCAGCCTCTCTGAAAAACTGTTTTTT.

The chain combines TRBV7-3 with TRBJ2-1; 10 bases agree with TRBD2. Germline-derived CDR1 and CDR2 are SGHTA and FQGTGA. With V trimmed by 5 bases and J by 9 bases, 7 bases remained unmatched. CDR3 length: 14 amino acids. CDR3 nucleotide sequence: TGTGCCAGCAGCACCACGGGACTAGCGTCTGAGCAGTTCTTC. Protein product: CASSTTGLASEQFF.

This clonotype was observed a few times. The chain is built from TRBV6-1 and TRBJ1-3; 10 positions agree with TRBD1. Germline trimming cut 4 bases from V and 3 bases from J; bases unmatched to any gene: 3. There are 15 residues in the CDR3. The germline gives CDR1 MNHNS, CDR2 SASEGT. CDR3 coding DNA: TGTGCCAGCAGTGGACAGGGGGCGCTTGGAAACACCATATATTTT. Translated: CASSGQGALGNTIYF.

V and J are TRBV7-9 and TRBJ1-6, with unresolved D. CDR3 size: 15 residues. Per germline, CDR1 SEHNR and CDR2 FQNEAQ (reference sequence). Trimming took off 5 bases at V and 5 bases at J, with 13 bases between the two ends. The CDR3 is CASSPPGSNNSPLHF. CDR3 DNA: TGTGCCAGCAGCCCCCCCGGGAGTAATAATTCACCCCTCCACTTT.